The rows below give T cell receptor beta chains drawn from one sample of a study of T-cell reconstitution after alpha-beta-depleted transplantation in children. Via MiXCR, TCRdb re-called the PCR reads, giving one row per CDR3 protein. The sample holds roughly 180,000 distinct CDR3 sequences, over 8.5% seen once. Source: PBMCs, taken before TCRalphabeta/CD19-depleted stem cell transplant. The receptors originated from a boy aged 2 to 10 with acute myeloid leukemia, due to receive a stem cell transplant. Each CDR3 is given with its conserved first and last residue.

TRBV11-2	TRBJ2-1	CASSPGTSVFNEQFF
TRBV7-2	TRBJ1-2	CASSLTAGGNYGYTF
TRBV10-3	TRBJ2-3	CASLGTSGPPTDTQYF
TRBV24-1	TRBJ2-5	CATSDSGTEGFETQYF
TRBV14	TRBJ2-3	CASSQAPPPLAGVTDTQYF
TRBV7-6	TRBJ2-4	CASSFDWEGGDIQYF
TRBV29-1	TRBJ2-1	CSALLGGEQFF
TRBV7-3	TRBJ2-2	CASSLTPPSGELFF
TRBV29-1	TRBJ2-5	CSASGGSETQYF
TRBV28	TRBJ2-7	CASSLRFGGADEQYF
TRBV28	TRBJ2-3	CASRTGTSGTDTQYF